The present T cell receptor (beta chain) was sequenced within a study of blood T cell repertoires in COVID-19. Study-wide context: Acute-phase and convalescent COVID-19 samples originated in the United States, Italy and Spain. PBMCs, B-cell-depleted T cells, or T cells provided the cDNA or gDNA that made up the material.

Original methodology: Reference gene primer amplification gave estimated nucleated cell counts. Clones were sequenced by immunoSEQ multiplex PCR, and TCRdb holds only the in-frame ones, with some missing. Clone size and V and J calls were adopted from that table, with D and trimming inferred from the DNA. Of about 70,000 clones detected, about 82% appear once; the ten largest clones hold approximately 1.7%. The germline V and J ends were trimmed by 4 bases and 7 bases, with 22 bases remaining between them. Per germline, CDR1 MNHNS and CDR2 SASEGT. The CDR3 totals 16 residues. This sequence originates from a woman aged 55-69 years with acute or convalescent COVID-19. Input material: peripheral blood. The chain joins TRBV6-1 to TRBJ1-2, with D possibly TRBD1 on 5 matching bases. This CDR3 is CASSGLRRGGEGGYTF. CDR3 nucleotides: TGTGCCAGCAGTGGCCTCCGCCGGGGGGGGGAAGGTGGCTACACCTTC.